Listed here are 26 T cell receptor beta chains from one sample, sequenced in a study of blood T cell repertoires in COVID-19. The assay was immunoSEQ multiplex PCR, and TCRdb's table has in-frame clones only and misses some. This sample has about 340,000 clones, with roughly 90% found just once. Input material: PBMCs or T cells enriched from blood (not recorded which). The origin of the receptors is a woman under 40 who had recovered from COVID-19.

The chain carries TRBV5-6 and TRBJ2-1; no definite D call. There are 12 residues in the CDR3. V was shortened by 0 bases and J by 10 bases, with 8 bases between the two germline ends. Germline V lookup: CDR1 SGHDT, CDR2 YYEEEE. The CDR3 is CASSLGPTEQFF. The CDR3 region has the DNA TGTGCCAGCAGCTTGGGGCCCACCGAGCAGTTCTTC.

This chain uses TRBV7-2 with TRBJ2-5; perhaps TRBD1 as D (6 bases). Germline CDR1 is SGHTA and CDR2 is FQGNSA. The CDR3 contains 15 residues. V was clipped by 5 bases and J by 1 base, with 14 bases between them. The CDR3 DNA reads as TGTGCCAGCAGCAACAGGGTGGGGCCCCAAGAGACCCAGTACTTC. The encoded protein is CASSNRVGPQETQYF.

The rearrangement joins TRBV7-9 to TRBJ2-7; possibly TRBD2 for D (6 bases). The CDR3 has 14 amino acids. The germline gives CDR1 SEHNR, CDR2 FQNEAQ (reference sequence). Trimming stripped 4 bases from V and 0 bases from J, with 10 bases between. The CDR3 nucleotides are TGTGCCAGCAGCTCACGGGGAGGCTCCTACGAGCAGTACTTC. Protein sequence: CASSSRGGSYEQYF.

On this clone: The same CDR3 is also encoded by other DNA sequences in this sample. The chain recombines TRBV7-2 with TRBJ1-2; 8 nucleotides align to TRBD1. The CDR3 has 14 amino acids. The V and J ends lost 0 bases and 7 bases, in that order; junction bases with no gene match: 4. The germline gives CDR1 SGHTA, CDR2 FQGNSA. CDR3 coding DNA: TGTGCCAGCAGCTTAGCATGGACAGGGTCTGGCTACACCTTC. It translates to CASSLAWTGSGYTF.

The chain combines TRBV27 with TRBJ2-1; 13 nucleotides line up with TRBD2. The CDR3 totals 14 residues. Germline lookup yields CDR1 MNHEY and CDR2 SMNVEV (reference sequence). The V and J ends lost 6 bases and 5 bases, in that order; junction bases with no gene match: 1. The CDR3 nucleotides are TGTGCCAGCAGAGGGACTAGCGGGAACAATGAGCAGTTCTTC. Amino acid sequence: CASRGTSGNNEQFF.

The chain recombines TRBV7-2 with TRBJ2-2, with D perhaps TRBD1 (6 bases). This CDR3 comprises 14 residues. The germline V and J ends were trimmed by 5 bases and 4 bases, with 11 bases remaining between them. Germline values: CDR1 SGHTA, CDR2 FQGNSA. CDR3 protein: CASSVQGTTGELFF. CDR3 nucleotide sequence: TGTGCCAGCAGCGTCCAGGGGACCACCGGGGAGCTGTTTTTT.

The J gene is TRBJ1-1, the V gene TRBV25-1; the D is unclear. CDR1 is MGHDK, CDR2 SYGVNS, per germline. V lost 5 bases and J 5 bases, leaving 15 bases between the germline ends. This CDR3 spans 14 amino acids. This CDR3 is CASSSYVAGTEAFF. As DNA, the CDR3 is TGTGCCAGCAGTTCCTACGTTGCGGGGACTGAAGCTTTCTTT.

V is TRBV5-4 and J is TRBJ2-1, with D possibly TRBD1 on 6 matching bases. Germline CDR1 SGHNT, CDR2 YYREEE (reference sequence). V shed 3 bases and J shed 5 bases, with 9 bases lying between them. This CDR3 comprises 13 residues. The DNA of the CDR3 is TGTGCCAGCAGCTCAGGGGTGAACAATGAGCAGTTCTTC. Protein: CASSSGVNNEQFF.

The chain uses TRBV9 and TRBJ2-7; perhaps TRBD2 as D (7 bases). This CDR3 is 15 amino acids long. Germline V CDR1 and CDR2: SGDLS, YYNGEE. The V end was cut by 3 bases, the J end by 1 base, with 14 bases between. CDR3 sequence: CASSEGGGTSYEQYF. The CDR3 coding sequence is TGTGCCAGCAGCGAGGGAGGGGGGACGTCCTACGAGCAGTACTTC.

This clone was counted once. The CDR3 DNA follows: TGTGCCAGCAGTCCGCGGCCGGGACAGGACTCCTACGAGCAGTACTTC. Its translation is CASSPRPGQDSYEQYF. V is TRBV27 and J is TRBJ2-7; 8 bases map to TRBD1. CDR1 is MNHEY and CDR2 is SMNVEV in the germline V gene (reference sequence). This CDR3 comprises 16 residues. Trimming removed 5 bases from V and 0 bases from J; junction bases left unmatched: 9.

This rearrangement joins TRBV7-3 to TRBJ2-1; 7 bases fit TRBD1. Germline V gene lookup returns CDR1 SGHTA and CDR2 FQGTGA. V shed 4 bases and J 4 bases; nucleotides not matched to a gene: 7. The CDR3 has 15 amino acids. The CDR3 nucleotides read TGTGCCAGCAGCTATACCCCGGGACAGTACAATGAGCAGTTCTTC. Protein: CASSYTPGQYNEQFF.

This sequence joins TRBV5-1 and TRBJ2-7; D perhaps matches TRBD1 (6 bases). Germline CDR1 reads SGHRS; CDR2 reads YFSETQ. The CDR3 has 13 residues. The V end was cut by 4 bases, the J end by 2 bases, with 10 bases between. Here the CDR3 reads CASSDRLTYEQYF. The DNA of the CDR3 is TGCGCCAGCAGCGACAGGTTAACCTACGAGCAGTACTTC. Full variable domain (outside the CDR3, taken from reference TRBV5-1 and TRBJ2-7): KAGVTQTPRYLIKTRGQQVTLSCSPISGHRSVSWYQQTPGQGLQFLFEYFSETQRNKGNFPGRFSGRQFSNSRSEMNVSTLELGDSALYLCASSDRLTYEQYFGPGTRLTVT.

CDR3 in DNA: TGTGCCAGCAGCTTAGCCCCCCAGGGGGGAAACATTCAGTACTTC. This gives the protein CASSLAPQGGNIQYF. This sequence joins TRBV7-9 and TRBJ2-4; D possibly corresponds to TRBD1 (7 bases). V was cut by 0 bases and J by 6 bases, with 12 bases left in between. The CDR3 totals 15 residues. Germline V gene sequence: CDR1 SEHNR, CDR2 FQNEAQ (reference sequence).

CDR3 region: CASSSGTGRGYTF. DNA for the CDR3: TGTGCCAGCAGCTCGGGGACAGGGCGAGGCTACACCTTC. The chain uses TRBV7-9 and TRBJ1-2, with 9 bases identical to TRBD1. J lost 8 bases, V lost 4 bases, and 5 bases had no gene match. This CDR3 has 13 residues. Per germline, CDR1 SEHNR and CDR2 FQNEAQ (reference sequence).

J is TRBJ2-1 and V is TRBV5-6, with D unresolved. There are 17 residues in the CDR3. Deletions cut 1 base from V and 6 bases from J, with 20 bases between. CDR1 and CDR2 from the germline V gene are SGHDT and YYEEEE. The CDR3 sequence is CASSLFGGTQRINEQFF. The CDR3 nucleotides are TGTGCCAGCAGCTTGTTTGGCGGAACCCAACGAATCAATGAGCAGTTCTTC. Using reference TRBV5-6 and TRBJ2-1 for the parts outside the CDR3, the full variable domain is DAGVTQSPTHLIKTRGQQVTLRCSPKSGHDTVSWYQQALGQGPQFIFQYYEEEERQRGNFPDRFSGHQFPNYSSELNVNALLLGDSALYLCASSLFGGTQRINEQFFGPGTRLTVL.

The J gene is TRBJ2-2, the V gene TRBV9, with D possibly matching TRBD2 (6 bases). Germline V gene lookup returns CDR1 SGDLS and CDR2 YYNGEE. V lost 6 bases, J lost 2 bases, and 8 bases lay in between. The CDR3 loop spans 13 amino acids. The CDR3 region has the DNA TGTGCCAGCATGGAGGGAAACACCGGGGAGCTGTTTTTT. It yields the protein CASMEGNTGELFF.

The chain combines TRBV10-3 with TRBJ1-2; maybe TRBD1 (5 bases). The CDR3 spans 12 residues. V dropped 10 bases and J dropped 3 bases, with 12 bases sitting between them. The V gene's germline CDR1 is ENHRY and CDR2 SYGVKD. CDR3 amino acids: CATMGGDYGYTF. The CDR3 DNA sequence: TGTGCCACCATGGGAGGGGACTATGGCTACACCTTC.

The chain carries TRBV7-6 and TRBJ2-5, with 9 bases aligning to TRBD1. Germline CDR1 is SGHVS and CDR2 is FNYEAQ. J gave up 5 bases and V 4 bases, and 5 bases lay outside the gene matches. CDR3 length equals 14 residues. The CDR3 DNA reads as TGTGCCAGCAGCTCCTCCGGGACAGGGGAGACCCAGTACTTC. This translates into CASSSSGTGETQYF.

The V and J genes are TRBV19 and TRBJ2-4, with D tentatively TRBD2 (5 bases). The CDR3 is 12 residues long. The V gene's germline CDR1 is LNHDA and CDR2 SQIVND (reference sequence). The ends were cut back, 10 bases at V and 0 bases at J, with 7 bases in the middle. CDR3 loop: CATRGAKNIQYF. The DNA of the CDR3 is TGTGCCACCCGGGGAGCCAAAAACATTCAGTACTTC.

The chain carries TRBV28 and TRBJ1-3; the D is unclear. Germline CDR1 and CDR2: MDHEN and SYDVKM. The CDR3 spans 14 residues. Trimming removed 7 bases from V and 0 bases from J, with 10 bases in between. CDR3 coding DNA: TGTGCCAGCACGGGAAGCTTCTCTGGAAACACCATATATTTT. It codes for CASTGSFSGNTIYF.

The V and J genes are TRBV19 and TRBJ1-3, with TRBD1 identical over 7 bases. V lost 5 bases to trimming and J lost 16 bases; unmatched junction nucleotides: 5. CDR3 length equals 10 residues. Germline V gives CDR1 LNHDA, CDR2 SQIVND (reference sequence). As DNA, the CDR3 is TGTGCCAGTAGTCCGGGACAGTGCTATTTT. Amino acids: CASSPGQCYF.

A remark on this clone: In the same sample, other DNA sequences code for this CDR3. The rearrangement uses TRBV27 and TRBJ1-5; D is uncertain. The CDR3 is made up of 13 amino acids. CDR1 and CDR2 from the germline V gene are MNHEY and SMNVEV (reference sequence). Trimming shortened V by 2 bases and J by 7 bases, and 9 bases separated the two germline ends. The CDR3 is CASSLRGYQPQHF. In nucleotides, the CDR3 is TGTGCCAGCAGTTTAAGAGGGTACCAGCCCCAGCATTTT.

This rearrangement joins TRBV5-1 to TRBJ2-5, with D maybe TRBD2 (8 bases). V lost 4 bases and J lost 4, with 26 bases in between. The V gene's germline CDR1 is SGHRS and CDR2 YFSETQ. The CDR3 totals 18 residues. The CDR3 sequence is CASSKVNRGGLAPETQYF. The CDR3 DNA reads TGCGCCAGCAGCAAGGTTAACAGGGGTGGACTAGCCCCAGAGACCCAGTACTTC. Using reference TRBV5-1 and TRBJ2-5 for the parts outside the CDR3, the full variable domain is KAGVTQTPRYLIKTRGQQVTLSCSPISGHRSVSWYQQTPGQGLQFLFEYFSETQRNKGNFPGRFSGRQFSNSRSEMNVSTLELGDSALYLCASSKVNRGGLAPETQYFGPGTRLLVL.

The rearrangement uses TRBV5-4 and TRBJ1-2, with D possibly being TRBD1 (5 bases). Germline CDR1 and CDR2: SGHNT and YYREEE (reference sequence). V was shortened by 0 bases and J by 5 bases, with 8 bases between the two germline ends. The CDR3 contains 13 residues. The CDR3 DNA reads as TGTGCCAGCAGCTTGGACGGACAATATGGCTACACCTTC. This codes for CASSLDGQYGYTF.

The chain combines TRBV2 with TRBJ1-3, with TRBD1 matching 9 bases. Germline assignment: CDR1 SNHLY and CDR2 FYNNEI. This CDR3 is 16 amino acids long. V lost 2 bases and J lost 2; bases outside the gene matches: 4. Here the CDR3 reads CASSENRGLAGNTIYF. For the CDR3, the DNA is TGTGCCAGCAGTGAAAACAGGGGGCTGGCTGGAAACACCATATATTTT.

The chain has TRBV6-4 and TRBJ2-7, with 7 bases lining up with TRBD1. The CDR3 sequence is 15 residues long. Germline CDR1 reads MRHNA; CDR2 reads SNTAGT. The ends lost 6 bases at V and 2 bases at J; junction bases unmatched: 10. This chain's CDR3 is CASSPQGQGAYEQYF. CDR3 DNA: TGTGCCAGCAGCCCCCAAGGGCAGGGGGCCTACGAGCAGTACTTC.